These 10 T cell receptor beta chains came from one sample sequenced in a study of cytomegalovirus exposure and HLA in healthy donors. PCR was performed using 60 Vbeta and 13 Jbeta primers. Sequencing used immunoSEQ multiplex PCR; TCRdb keeps in-frame clones, though not all of them. The sample yields approximately 170,000 clones, around 80% seen once. The sample was PBMCs. These receptors all stem from a male donor in good health and CMV-seronegative.

DNA for the CDR3: TGTGCCAGTTCGGAGGGGCCTAACTATGGCTACACCTTC. Amino acids: CASSEGPNYGYTF. The J gene is TRBJ1-2, the V gene TRBV27, with D tentatively TRBD1 (5 bases). V was cut by 9 bases and J by 0 bases, with 11 bases left in between. This CDR3 region has 13 residues. Germline V gene data show CDR1 as MNHEY and CDR2 as SMNVEV (reference sequence).

This chain links TRBV25-1 with TRBJ2-5; no firm D call. Trimming left V 2 bases short and J 0 bases short, with 7 bases between. The CDR3 runs to 14 residues. Per the germline V gene, CDR1 is MGHDK and CDR2 is SYGVNS. CDR3 nucleotides: TGTGCCAGCAGTGAAGGCTGGTACCAAGAGACCCAGTACTTC. It is translated as CASSEGWYQETQYF.

This sequence joins TRBV5-4 and TRBJ2-7; 8 nucleotides line up with TRBD1. Germline assignment: CDR1 SGHNT and CDR2 YYREEE (reference sequence). The CDR3 runs to 14 residues. V trimming: 4 bases; J trimming: 2 bases; junction bases outside the gene matches: 5. The CDR3: CASSRGQVTYEQYF. CDR3 DNA: TGTGCCAGCAGCCGGGGACAGGTAACCTACGAGCAGTACTTC.

The chain couples TRBV27 to TRBJ2-6; D uncertain. Deletions cut 2 bases from V and 1 base from J, with 3 bases between. The CDR3 spans 14 residues. CDR1 MNHEY and CDR2 SMNVEV come from the germline V gene (reference sequence). DNA of the CDR3: TGTGCCAGCAGTTTACGGTCTGGGGCCAACGTCCTGACTTTC. This codes for CASSLRSGANVLTF.

The V gene is TRBV7-2, the J gene TRBJ2-3; 9 nucleotides match TRBD1. With 5 bases clipped from V and 0 bases from J, the junction kept 3 bases outside the gene matches. This CDR3 region has 15 residues. Germline V lookup: CDR1 SGHTA, CDR2 FQGNSA. The CDR3 here is CASSPGQGSTDTQYF. In DNA form, the CDR3 reads TGTGCCAGCAGCCCTGGACAGGGGAGCACAGATACGCAGTATTTT.

The gene calls are TRBV5-4 and TRBJ2-1, with D perhaps TRBD2 (6 bases). The length of the CDR3 is 16 residues. Looked up from germline, CDR1 is SGHNT and CDR2 is YYREEE (reference sequence). Trimming shortened V by 4 bases and J by 1 base, and 15 bases separated the two germline ends. CDR3 sequence reads: CASSGGGSRSYNEQFF. DNA of the CDR3: TGTGCCAGCAGCGGTGGAGGGTCAAGGTCCTACAATGAGCAGTTCTTC.

This clone was observed a few times. The CDR3 bases are TGTGCCAGCAGGAAGACAGGTCTGACGGGCGGGGAGCTGTTTTTT. Translating it yields CASRKTGLTGGELFF. The V gene is TRBV14, the J gene TRBJ2-2, with D possibly TRBD1 on 6 matching bases. The length of the CDR3 is 15 residues. With 6 bases removed from V and 7 bases from J, the gap between germline ends came to 18 bases. Germline values: CDR1 SGHDN, CDR2 FVKESK. Supplemented by reference TRBV14 and TRBJ2-2, the full variable domain reads EAGVTQFPSHSVIEKGQTVTLRCDPISGHDNLYWYRRVMGKEIKFLLHFVKESKQDESGMPNNRFLAERTGGTYSTLKVQPAELEDSGVYFCASRKTGLTGGELFFGEGSRLTVL.

The genes are TRBV29-1 and TRBJ1-2; TRBD1 might be the D (6 bases). The ends were cut back, 5 bases at V and 2 bases at J, with 21 bases in the middle. The CDR3 consists of 16 residues. Germline CDR1 is SQVTM and CDR2 is ANQGSEA. The CDR3 reads CSVRGGPQQGNYGYTF. The CDR3 region has the DNA TGCAGCGTTAGAGGCGGCCCCCAACAGGGAAACTATGGCTACACCTTC.

This clone was seen only once. This chain links TRBV11-2 with TRBJ2-5, with D unresolved. Trimming took off 3 bases at V and 5 bases at J, with 7 bases between the two ends. The germline V gene has CDR1 SGHAT and CDR2 FQNNGV. CDR3 length: 12 amino acids. The CDR3 protein is CASSLRPETQYF. The CDR3 DNA is TGTGCCAGCAGCTTGAGGCCGGAGACCCAGTACTTC.

The CDR3 nucleotides read TGTGCCACCCGACCCAGGCCTTACCCCCTAGCCAAAAACATTCAGTACTTC. Residues: CATRPRPYPLAKNIQYF. V is TRBV27 and J is TRBJ2-4; D is unclear. Germline CDR1 and CDR2: MNHEY and SMNVEV (reference sequence). V was trimmed by 10 bases and J by 0 bases, leaving 22 bases between them. This CDR3 has 17 amino acids.